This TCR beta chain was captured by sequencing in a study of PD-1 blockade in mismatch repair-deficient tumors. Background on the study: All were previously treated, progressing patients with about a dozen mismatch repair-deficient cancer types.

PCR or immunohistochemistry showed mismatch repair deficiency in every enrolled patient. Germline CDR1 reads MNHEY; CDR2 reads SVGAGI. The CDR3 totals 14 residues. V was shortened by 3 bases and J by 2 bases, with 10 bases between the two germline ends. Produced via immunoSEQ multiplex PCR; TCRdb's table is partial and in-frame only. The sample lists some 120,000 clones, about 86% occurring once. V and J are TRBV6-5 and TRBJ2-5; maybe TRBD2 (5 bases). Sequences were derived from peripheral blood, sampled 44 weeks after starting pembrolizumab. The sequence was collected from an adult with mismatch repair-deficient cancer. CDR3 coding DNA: TGTGCCAGCAGTTATTTCGGGGATCAAGAGACCCAGTACTTC. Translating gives CASSYFGDQETQYF.